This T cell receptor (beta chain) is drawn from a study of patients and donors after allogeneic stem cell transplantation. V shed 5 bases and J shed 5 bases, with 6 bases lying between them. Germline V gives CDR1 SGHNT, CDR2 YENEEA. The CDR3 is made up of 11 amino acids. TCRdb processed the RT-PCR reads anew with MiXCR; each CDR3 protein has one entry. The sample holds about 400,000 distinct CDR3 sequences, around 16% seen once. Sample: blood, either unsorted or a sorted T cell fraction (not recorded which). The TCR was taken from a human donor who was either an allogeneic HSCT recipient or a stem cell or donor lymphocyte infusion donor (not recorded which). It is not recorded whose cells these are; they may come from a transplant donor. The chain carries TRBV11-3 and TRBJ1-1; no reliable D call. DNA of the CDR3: TGTGCCAGCAGCGCAATAACTGAAGCTTTCTTT. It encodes CASSAITEAFF.